A selection of T cell receptor beta chains follows, all from one sample in a study of blood T cell repertoires in COVID-19. Assay used: immunoSEQ multiplex PCR; TCRdb lists only in-frame clones, some missing. The sample includes 250,000 or so clones, about 87% seen only once; the top ten take around 3.1%. The sample comprised PBMCs or T cells enriched from blood (not recorded which). The receptors originated from a woman aged 35 to 49 who had been exposed to COVID-19. The CDR3 runs from the conserved cysteine through the conserved F or W. The D gene is left open where the match is weak. Only part of the rows carry a size: once, few, many, or a class if the clone is expanded.

d_call	v_call	j_call	cdr3_length	clone_size	cdr3_nt	cdr3_aa
NA	TRBV9	TRBJ2-3	15	once	TGTGCCAGCAGCGTATCGGGTTCTTACACAGATACGCAGTATTTT	CASSVSGSYTDTQYF
TRBD1	TRBV9	TRBJ1-2	17	NA	TGTGCCAGCAGCGCCCGGGACTCAGGGGGCCCTATCTATGGCTACACCTTC	CASSARDSGGPIYGYTF
NA	TRBV28	TRBJ2-5	11	NA	TGTGCCAGCAGTTTAACGAGGTCCCAGTACTTC	CASSLTRSQYF
NA	TRBV6-5	TRBJ1-1	15	NA	TGTGCCAGCAGTTACGGACTTTCGGGGAACACTGAAGCTTTCTTT	CASSYGLSGNTEAFF
NA	TRBV5-1	TRBJ2-7	15	NA	TGCGCCAGCAGCTTGGGCTCTACAGGGGCGGGAGAGCAGTACTTC	CASSLGSTGAGEQYF
NA	TRBV29-1	TRBJ1-1	11	NA	TGCAGCGTTGGGCAGATCACTGAAGCTTTCTTT	CSVGQITEAFF
TRBD2	TRBV7-3	TRBJ2-2	15	NA	TGTGCCAGCAGCGCAAGCGGGGGGAACACCGGGGAGCTGTTTTTT	CASSASGGNTGELFF
TRBD1	TRBV4-3	TRBJ1-6	17	NA	TGCGCCAGCAGCCAAGATTCCGGGACAGCGGAAAATTCACCCCTCCACTTT	CASSQDSGTAENSPLHF
NA	TRBV11-3	TRBJ2-5	13	NA	TGTGCCAGCAGCTTATGGGCTAAAGAGACCCAGTACTTC	CASSLWAKETQYF
NA	TRBV7-8	TRBJ2-3	14	once	TGTGCCAGCAGCTTTGGCGGGATCACAGATACGCAGTATTTT	CASSFGGITDTQYF
TRBD1	TRBV12-3/TRBV12-4	TRBJ1-3	13	NA	TGTGCCAGCAGTCCCTCACAGGGGGTCACCATATATTTT	CASSPSQGVTIYF
NA	TRBV12-3/TRBV12-4	TRBJ1-2	12	few	TGTGCCAGCAGTTTATCCAGGGGTGGCTACACCTTC	CASSLSRGGYTF
NA	TRBV4-1	TRBJ2-3	14	NA	TGCGCCAGCAGCCTTAGCGGAAGCACAGATACGCAGTATTTT	CASSLSGSTDTQYF
NA	TRBV14	TRBJ2-4	18	NA	TGTGCCAGCAGCCAAGATGAGGAAGGTTTTAGAGCCAAAAACATTCAGTACTTC	CASSQDEEGFRAKNIQYF
NA	TRBV28	TRBJ2-2	15	NA	TGTGCCAGCAGTTACGGACTACCGAACACCGGGGAGCTGTTTTTT	CASSYGLPNTGELFF
NA	TRBV7-9	TRBJ1-5	15	NA	TGTGCCAGCAGCCCAGGGGACGGTGGCAATCAGCCCCAGCATTTT	CASSPGDGGNQPQHF
TRBD1	TRBV2	TRBJ1-4	14	NA	TGTGCCAGCAGCTTGGACAGGGTTGGAGAAAAACTGTTTTTT	CASSLDRVGEKLFF
NA	TRBV18	TRBJ1-1	13	once	TGTGCCACCTCATCGGGGGAGAACACTGAAGCTTTCTTT	CATSSGENTEAFF
NA	TRBV3-1/TRBV3-2	TRBJ2-3	14	NA	TGTGCCAGCAGCCAAGATTTGGGGACACGCTTGCAGTATTTT	CASSQDLGTRLQYF
NA	TRBV11-2	TRBJ1-4	15	few	TGTGCCAGCAGCTGGGAGCTCGCAACTAATGAAAAACTGTTTTTT	CASSWELATNEKLFF
TRBD1	TRBV18	TRBJ1-1	16	NA	TGTGCCAGCTCACCAGATACAGGGGTTATGAACACTGAAGCTTTCTTT	CASSPDTGVMNTEAFF
NA	TRBV4-1	TRBJ1-2	15	NA	TGCGCCAGCAGCCAAGACCGGGGTGTAGGGTATGGCTACACCTTC	CASSQDRGVGYGYTF
TRBD2	TRBV24-1	TRBJ2-1	18	NA	TGTGCCACCAGTGATTCCGGACTAGCGGGGGGGCCTTACAATGAGCAGTTCTTC	CATSDSGLAGGPYNEQFF
NA	TRBV2	TRBJ1-6	14	NA	TGTGCCAGCAGTTCAACTACGGGAAATTCACCCCTCCACTTT	CASSSTTGNSPLHF
TRBD2	TRBV7-2	TRBJ2-7	16	NA	TGTGCCAGCAGTTTTTTAGCGGGGGCGAACCCCTTCAAGCAGTACTTC	CASSFLAGANPFKQYF
TRBD2	TRBV13	TRBJ2-3	21	once	TGTGCCAGCAGCTTAGACTCGGACTCTAGCGGACGTTTTTTGGGCACAGATACGCAGTATTTT	CASSLDSDSSGRFLGTDTQYF
NA	TRBV4-3	TRBJ2-5	13	NA	TGCGCCAGCAGCCAAGGGATCCGGGGGACCCAGTACTTC	CASSQGIRGTQYF
NA	TRBV5-1	TRBJ1-1	16	NA	TGTGCCAGCAGCTTGATGACGACCGGGACAACGACTGAAGCTTTCTTT	CASSLMTTGTTTEAFF
NA	TRBV27	TRBJ2-3	13	NA	TGTGCCAGCAGTTTAGTGTCTACAGATACGCAGTATTTT	CASSLVSTDTQYF
NA	TRBV7-2	TRBJ1-1	14	few	TGTGCCAGCAGCCCTTATAAAGCGGGCACTGAAGCTTTCTTT	CASSPYKAGTEAFF
TRBD2	TRBV4-2	TRBJ2-7	18	NA	TGTGCCAGCAGCCAAGATAGGTTCCAGCGGGGGACTAACTACGAGCAGTACTTC	CASSQDRFQRGTNYEQYF
TRBD2	TRBV5-6	TRBJ2-1	14	NA	TGTGCCAGCAGGGACGGACTAGCGGGTAATGAGCAGTTCTTC	CASRDGLAGNEQFF
NA	TRBV9	TRBJ2-5	14	once	TGTGCCAGCAGCGTAGGAGGGATCCAAGAGACCCAGTACTTC	CASSVGGIQETQYF
NA	TRBV4-3	TRBJ1-6	12	NA	TGCGCCAGCAGCCAACAGGGGCCACCCCTCCACTTT	CASSQQGPPLHF
NA	TRBV5-4	TRBJ2-5	16	NA	TGTGCCAGCAGCCTTCCGTCGGCCCGGACTATGCAGACCCAGTACTTC	CASSLPSARTMQTQYF
TRBD2	TRBV2	TRBJ2-1	18	NA	TGTGCCAGCAGTGCACCGGGACTAGCGGGGAGCTCCTACAATGAGCAGTTCTTC	CASSAPGLAGSSYNEQFF
NA	TRBV3-1/TRBV3-2	TRBJ1-2	15	NA	TGTGCCAGCACCAAACTCCTTAGCGCTAACTATGGCTACACCTTC	CASTKLLSANYGYTF
NA	TRBV9	TRBJ2-2	16	once	TGTGCCAGCAGCGCCCATGGGGGCACGAACACCGGGGAGCTGTTTTTT	CASSAHGGTNTGELFF
TRBD1	TRBV30	TRBJ1-2	17	NA	TGTGCCTGGAGCCAAATTGGGCAGGGGGCCCTCGGGCGGGGCTACACCTTC	CAWSQIGQGALGRGYTF